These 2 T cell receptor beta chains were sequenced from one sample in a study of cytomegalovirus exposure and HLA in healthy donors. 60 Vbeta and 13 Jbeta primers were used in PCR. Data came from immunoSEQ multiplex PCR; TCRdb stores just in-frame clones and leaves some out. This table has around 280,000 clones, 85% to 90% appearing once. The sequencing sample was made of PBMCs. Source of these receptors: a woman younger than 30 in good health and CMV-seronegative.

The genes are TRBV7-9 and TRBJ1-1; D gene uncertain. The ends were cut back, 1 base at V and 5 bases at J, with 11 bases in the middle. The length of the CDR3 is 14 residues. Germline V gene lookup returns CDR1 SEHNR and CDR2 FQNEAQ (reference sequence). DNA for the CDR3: TGTGCCAGCAGCTTAGTCCTGGGCCGAACTGAAGCTTTCTTT. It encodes CASSLVLGRTEAFF. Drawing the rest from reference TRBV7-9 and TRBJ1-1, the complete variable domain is DTGVSQNPRHKITKRGQNVTFRCDPISEHNRLYWYRQTLGQGPEFLTYFQNEAQLEKSRLLSDRFSAERPKGSFSTLEIQRTEQGDSAMYLCASSLVLGRTEAFFGQGTRLTVV.

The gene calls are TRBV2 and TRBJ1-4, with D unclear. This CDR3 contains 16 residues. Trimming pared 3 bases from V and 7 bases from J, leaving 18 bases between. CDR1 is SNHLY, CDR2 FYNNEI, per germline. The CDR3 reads CASSEVQVVGSEKLFF. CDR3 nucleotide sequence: TGTGCCAGCAGTGAGGTTCAGGTGGTAGGGAGTGAAAAACTGTTTTTT. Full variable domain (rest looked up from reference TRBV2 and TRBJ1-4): EPEVTQTPSHQVTQMGQEVILRCVPISNHLYFYWYRQILGQKVEFLVSFYNNEISEKSEIFDDQFSVERPDGSNFTLKIRSTKLEDSAMYFCASSEVQVVGSEKLFFGSGTQLSVL.